Listed below are T cell receptor beta chains from one sample, sequenced in a study of Ad26.COV2.S vaccination and SARS-CoV-2 variants. Profiling relied on immunoSEQ multiplex PCR, and the TCRdb table lists in-frame clones only, not all of them. The repertoire consists of about 250,000 clones, with around 90% occurring once and the leading ten covering less than 3%. Specimen: peripheral blood, collected in a trial of Ad26.COV2.S vaccine versus placebo. All receptors come from a person aged 18-60 years who received the Ad26.COV2.S COVID-19 vaccine or a placebo. CDR3s include the opening cysteine and the closing phenylalanine or tryptophan. The D gene is left open where the match is weak. Clone size is shown for a subset of rows, as once, few, many or a class of expanded clone.

clone_size: NA; d_call: NA; v_call: TRBV19; j_call: TRBJ2-1; cdr3_aa: CASSRGTVSYNEQFF; cdr3_nt: TGTGCCAGTAGTCGGGGGACAGTATCCTACAATGAGCAGTTCTTC
clone_size: NA; d_call: NA; v_call: TRBV4-2; j_call: TRBJ1-3; cdr3_aa: CASSQKGSFSGNTIYF; cdr3_nt: TGTGCCAGCAGCCAAAAAGGAAGCTTCTCTGGAAACACCATATATTTT
clone_size: NA; d_call: NA; v_call: TRBV4-3; j_call: TRBJ2-1; cdr3_aa: CASSQEQGSAHNEQFF; cdr3_nt: TGCGCCAGCAGCCAAGAACAGGGAAGTGCCCACAATGAGCAGTTCTTC
clone_size: few; d_call: NA; v_call: TRBV9; j_call: TRBJ1-2; cdr3_aa: CASSVVSQVANYGYTF; cdr3_nt: TGTGCCAGCAGCGTAGTTAGTCAGGTGGCTAACTATGGCTACACCTTC
clone_size: NA; d_call: TRBD1; v_call: TRBV5-1; j_call: TRBJ2-7; cdr3_aa: CASRTAPQGAANEQYF; cdr3_nt: TGCGCCAGCAGGACGGCGCCACAGGGGGCGGCAAACGAGCAGTACTTC
clone_size: NA; d_call: TRBD1; v_call: TRBV6-6; j_call: TRBJ1-4; cdr3_aa: CASSGTETFEKLFF; cdr3_nt: TGTGCCAGCAGCGGGACAGAGACTTTCGAAAAACTGTTTTTT
clone_size: NA; d_call: NA; v_call: TRBV2; j_call: TRBJ1-6; cdr3_aa: CASSDLGSPLHF; cdr3_nt: TGTGCCAGCAGTGATCTGGGTTCACCCCTCCACTTT
clone_size: NA; d_call: NA; v_call: TRBV5-4; j_call: TRBJ1-6; cdr3_aa: CASSLVLGVEVNAPLHF; cdr3_nt: TGTGCCAGCAGCTTGGTTTTGGGGGTTGAGGTTAACGCACCCCTCCACTTT
clone_size: NA; d_call: NA; v_call: TRBV18; j_call: TRBJ1-5; cdr3_aa: CASSPSQDRNQPQHF; cdr3_nt: TGTGCCAGCTCACCCTCCCAAGACAGGAATCAGCCCCAGCATTTT
clone_size: NA; d_call: TRBD2; v_call: TRBV30; j_call: TRBJ2-7; cdr3_aa: CAFSSGGIGEQYF; cdr3_nt: TGTGCCTTCTCTAGCGGGGGAATAGGGGAGCAGTACTTC
clone_size: NA; d_call: NA; v_call: TRBV2; j_call: TRBJ2-5; cdr3_aa: CASSEGARTSQETQYF; cdr3_nt: TGTGCCAGCAGTGAAGGGGCGAGGACATCACAAGAGACCCAGTACTTC
clone_size: NA; d_call: NA; v_call: TRBV10-3; j_call: TRBJ2-5; cdr3_aa: CAISFDRWETQYF; cdr3_nt: TGTGCCATCAGTTTCGACAGATGGGAGACCCAGTACTTC
clone_size: NA; d_call: TRBD2; v_call: TRBV6-5; j_call: TRBJ2-2; cdr3_aa: CASTKREGTGELFF; cdr3_nt: TGTGCCAGCACAAAGCGGGAGGGCACCGGGGAGCTGTTTTTT
clone_size: NA; d_call: NA; v_call: TRBV14; j_call: TRBJ1-2; cdr3_aa: CASRPGPGYGYTF; cdr3_nt: TGTGCCAGCAGACCCGGCCCGGGCTATGGCTACACCTTC
clone_size: NA; d_call: NA; v_call: TRBV7-7; j_call: TRBJ2-2; cdr3_aa: CASSRERPSGTGELFF; cdr3_nt: TGTGCTAGCAGCCGTGAGCGGCCCTCGGGCACCGGGGAGCTGTTTTTT
clone_size: NA; d_call: NA; v_call: TRBV7-8; j_call: TRBJ1-2; cdr3_aa: CASSRGQIYGYTF; cdr3_nt: TGTGCCAGCAGCCGAGGACAGATCTATGGCTACACCTTC
clone_size: NA; d_call: NA; v_call: TRBV21-1; j_call: TRBJ2-1; cdr3_aa: CASSKETEGAPGLAGVPFGNEQFF; cdr3_nt: TGTGCCAGCAGCAAAGAAACGGAAGGAGCCCCGGGACTAGCGGGAGTGCCCTTTGGGAATGAGCAGTTCTTC
clone_size: NA; d_call: NA; v_call: TRBV27; j_call: TRBJ1-6; cdr3_aa: CASRTDDYNSPLHF; cdr3_nt: TGTGCCAGCAGGACCGACGACTATAATTCACCCCTCCACTTT
clone_size: NA; d_call: TRBD1; v_call: TRBV7-9; j_call: TRBJ1-6; cdr3_aa: CASSLDGQGLRSGSPLHF; cdr3_nt: TGTGCCAGCAGCTTAGATGGACAGGGGCTCAGGTCAGGTTCACCCCTCCACTTT
clone_size: NA; d_call: NA; v_call: TRBV19; j_call: TRBJ1-5; cdr3_aa: CASAVQGGGRQPQHF; cdr3_nt: TGTGCCAGTGCAGTCCAGGGAGGAGGACGTCAGCCCCAGCATTTT
clone_size: few; d_call: NA; v_call: TRBV7-2; j_call: TRBJ1-1; cdr3_aa: CASSLPRAGNTEAFF; cdr3_nt: TGTGCCAGCAGCTTACCGCGGGCAGGTAACACTGAAGCTTTCTTT
clone_size: NA; d_call: TRBD1; v_call: TRBV5-6; j_call: TRBJ1-5; cdr3_aa: CASSYGTGGNQPQHF; cdr3_nt: TGTGCCAGCAGCTACGGGACAGGGGGTAATCAGCCCCAGCATTTT
clone_size: once; d_call: NA; v_call: TRBV6-5; j_call: TRBJ2-5; cdr3_aa: CASSSPVAQETQYF; cdr3_nt: TGTGCCAGCAGTTCCCCCGTCGCCCAGGAGACCCAGTACTTC
clone_size: NA; d_call: NA; v_call: TRBV7-2; j_call: TRBJ1-4; cdr3_aa: CASSLVRGNEKLFF; cdr3_nt: TGTGCCAGCAGCTTAGTACGGGGTAATGAAAAACTGTTTTTT
clone_size: NA; d_call: NA; v_call: TRBV5-8; j_call: TRBJ1-5; cdr3_aa: CASSWRRAGNQPQHF; cdr3_nt: TGTGCCAGCAGCTGGCGGCGCGCCGGCAATCAGCCCCAGCATTTT
clone_size: NA; d_call: NA; v_call: TRBV6-5; j_call: TRBJ2-5; cdr3_aa: CASSYGGNSETQYF; cdr3_nt: TGTGCCAGCAGTTACGGGGGGAATTCGGAGACCCAGTACTTC
clone_size: once; d_call: TRBD2; v_call: TRBV6-5; j_call: TRBJ2-1; cdr3_aa: CASSSLAGGFNEQFF; cdr3_nt: TGTGCCAGCAGTTCTCTAGCGGGGGGTTTCAATGAGCAGTTCTTC
clone_size: few; d_call: NA; v_call: TRBV6-5; j_call: TRBJ1-2; cdr3_aa: CAVNSEAGGYGYTF; cdr3_nt: TGTGCCGTCAATTCCGAGGCGGGGGGGTATGGCTACACCTTC
clone_size: NA; d_call: NA; v_call: TRBV4-2; j_call: TRBJ2-1; cdr3_aa: CASSQAEGVVGEQFF; cdr3_nt: TGTGCCAGCAGCCAAGCGGAAGGGGTGGTTGGTGAGCAGTTCTTC
clone_size: once; d_call: NA; v_call: TRBV7-2; j_call: TRBJ2-3; cdr3_aa: CASTLRRRDTDTQYF; cdr3_nt: TGTGCCAGCACCCTTCGACGACGCGACACAGATACGCAGTATTTT
clone_size: few; d_call: NA; v_call: TRBV6-5; j_call: TRBJ1-4; cdr3_aa: CASSLGRSNEKLFF; cdr3_nt: TGTGCCAGCAGTCTGGGACGGTCTAATGAAAAACTGTTTTTT
clone_size: NA; d_call: NA; v_call: TRBV7-9; j_call: TRBJ1-6; cdr3_aa: CASSPGWTDSPLHF; cdr3_nt: TGTGCCAGCAGCCCCGGATGGACGGATTCACCCCTCCACTTT
clone_size: once; d_call: TRBD2; v_call: TRBV6-1; j_call: TRBJ2-2; cdr3_aa: CASTYSGLGTGELFF; cdr3_nt: TGTGCCAGCACGTATAGCGGGCTTGGGACCGGGGAGCTGTTTTTT
clone_size: NA; d_call: NA; v_call: TRBV4-1; j_call: TRBJ2-5; cdr3_aa: CASSQGPPRTVEETQYF; cdr3_nt: TGCGCCAGCAGCCAAGGCCCCCCCCGGACAGTCGAAGAGACCCAGTACTTC
clone_size: NA; d_call: NA; v_call: TRBV6-6; j_call: TRBJ2-3; cdr3_aa: CASSLLGGVTADTQYF; cdr3_nt: TGTGCCAGCAGCCTTCTGGGGGGCGTAACGGCAGATACGCAGTATTTT
clone_size: few; d_call: NA; v_call: TRBV27; j_call: TRBJ1-1; cdr3_aa: CASGRVTEAFF; cdr3_nt: TGTGCCAGCGGTCGGGTAACTGAAGCTTTCTTT
clone_size: few; d_call: TRBD2; v_call: TRBV18; j_call: TRBJ2-1; cdr3_aa: CASSPLTSGSGREQFF; cdr3_nt: TGTGCCAGCTCACCCCTGACTAGCGGGAGTGGACGTGAGCAGTTCTTC
clone_size: few; d_call: TRBD2; v_call: TRBV6-5; j_call: TRBJ2-5; cdr3_aa: CASSRLAGGGETQYF; cdr3_nt: TGTGCCAGCAGTAGACTAGCGGGAGGGGGCGAGACCCAGTACTTC
clone_size: NA; d_call: TRBD1; v_call: TRBV7-9; j_call: TRBJ2-3; cdr3_aa: CASDPTGLGPDTQYF; cdr3_nt: TGTGCCAGCGATCCGACAGGGCTGGGCCCAGATACGCAGTATTTT
clone_size: few; d_call: NA; v_call: TRBV19; j_call: TRBJ1-4; cdr3_aa: CASSIGRLGDLFF; cdr3_nt: TGTGCCAGTAGTATAGGGAGACTAGGGGATCTGTTTTTT
clone_size: NA; d_call: NA; v_call: TRBV14; j_call: TRBJ1-6; cdr3_aa: CASSQSTGVSSYNSPLHF; cdr3_nt: TGTGCCAGCAGCCAAAGTACCGGGGTTAGCTCCTATAATTCACCCCTCCACTTT
clone_size: NA; d_call: NA; v_call: TRBV12-3/TRBV12-4; j_call: TRBJ2-1; cdr3_aa: CASSLDVYNEQFF; cdr3_nt: TGTGCCAGCAGTTTAGACGTTTACAATGAGCAGTTCTTC
clone_size: NA; d_call: TRBD1; v_call: TRBV10-2; j_call: TRBJ1-2; cdr3_aa: CASSAPLRSGGLYGYTF; cdr3_nt: TGCGCCAGCAGTGCCCCCCTCCGCTCAGGGGGCCTCTATGGCTACACCTTC
clone_size: NA; d_call: NA; v_call: TRBV5-1; j_call: TRBJ2-5; cdr3_aa: CASSLEGGASRKETQYF; cdr3_nt: TGCGCCAGCAGCTTAGAGGGGGGCGCTAGTCGGAAAGAGACCCAGTACTTC
clone_size: NA; d_call: NA; v_call: TRBV6-2/TRBV6-3; j_call: TRBJ2-7; cdr3_aa: CASSYPEVLLEQYF; cdr3_nt: TGTGCCAGCAGTTACCCCGAGGTCCTTCTGGAGCAGTACTTC
clone_size: NA; d_call: NA; v_call: TRBV30; j_call: TRBJ1-2; cdr3_aa: CAWDESMGSYTF; cdr3_nt: TGTGCCTGGGACGAGAGTATGGGTAGCTACACCTTC